The following is a T cell receptor (beta chain) sequence with its context. Its antigen is still unknown. Via MiXCR, TCRdb re-called the RT-PCR reads, giving one row per CDR3 protein. The top ten clones hold around 5.4% of a sample with 2,000 to 2,500 distinct CDR3 sequences, 82% of them seen once. This entry belongs to a study of yellow fever vaccine responses in identical twins. General study results and limits: As reported, the vaccine T cell response of twins seemed partly convergent and partly personalized.

The specimen was T cells from blood (PBMCs), unsorted or a sorted subset (not recorded which), collected before or after yellow fever vaccination (not recorded which). This TCR was sampled from a woman aged 18-35 years who received the yellow fever vaccine.

CDR3 region: CASSDWGTYYNEQFF. The DNA of the CDR3 is TGTGCCAGCAGTGACTGGGGCACCTACTACAATGAGCAGTTCTTC. This chain joins TRBV6-1 and TRBJ2-1; perhaps TRBD1 as D (5 bases). CDR1 and CDR2 (germline): MNHNS, SASEGT. The CDR3 length is 15 residues. V was clipped by 3 bases and J by 3 bases, with 12 bases between them.